These T cell receptor beta chains were read from a single sample in a study of blood T cell repertoires in COVID-19. Sequenced by immunoSEQ multiplex PCR; TCRdb stores in-frame clones only, minus some. Of 150,000 to 200,000 clones in the sample, about 83% were seen once. Sequencing was done on a sample of peripheral blood. The source is a woman older than 75 with acute or convalescent COVID-19. The CDR3 runs from the conserved cysteine through the conserved F or W. A D gene is named only where the DNA matches it firmly. Expanded clones get a size class; other rows say once, few or many, or leave the size out.

d_gene	abundance	j_gene	v_gene	CDR3nt	CDR3aa
-	few	TRBJ2-7	TRBV4-2	TGTGCCAGCAGCCAAGACGGGGATTCTTCCTACGAGCAGTACTTC	CASSQDGDSSYEQYF
-	-	TRBJ2-3	TRBV5-1	TGCGCCAGCAGCTCCGCTCCCCCGACAGGAGCTACCTCCACAGATACGCAGTATTTT	CASSSAPPTGATSTDTQYF
-	-	TRBJ2-6	TRBV19	TGTGCCAGTAAAGAGGGTATCTCTGGGGCCAACGTCCTGACTTTC	CASKEGISGANVLTF
-	few	TRBJ1-1	TRBV19	TGTGCCAGTAGTATTCATCAGGGGCTGGGTGAAGCTTTCTTT	CASSIHQGLGEAFF
TRBD1	-	TRBJ2-2	TRBV2	TGTGCCAGCGGGGGACAGTTCACCGGGGAGCTGTTTTTT	CASGGQFTGELFF
TRBD2	-	TRBJ2-2	TRBV27	TGTGCCAGCCGACAATGGGGCGGGAGTTCCACCGGGGAGCTGTTTTTT	CASRQWGGSSTGELFF
TRBD1	few	TRBJ2-3	TRBV6-2/TRBV6-3	TGTGCCAGCAGTTTAGGACAGGTCACAGATACGCAGTATTTT	CASSLGQVTDTQYF
-	few	TRBJ2-1	TRBV5-1	TGCGCCAGCACCCCTTCCCCGGGACTCTACAATGAGCAGTTCTTC	CASTPSPGLYNEQFF
TRBD1	-	TRBJ1-6	TRBV7-9	TGTGCCAGCAGCTCCGTGACAGGGGCCAATTCACCCCTCCACTTT	CASSSVTGANSPLHF
TRBD2	few	TRBJ2-7	TRBV5-1	TGCGCCAGCAGCTTAATAGCGGGAGAAGAGTACGAGCAGTACTTC	CASSLIAGEEYEQYF
-	once	TRBJ1-5	TRBV6-5	TGTGCCAGCAGTTCTACAGGGAGTGGTGATCAGCCCCAGCATTTT	CASSSTGSGDQPQHF
TRBD1	-	TRBJ1-4	TRBV2	TGTGCCAGCAGCATGGGACAGGGTAATGAAAAACTGTTTTTT	CASSMGQGNEKLFF
-	-	TRBJ1-2	TRBV6-1	TGTGCCAGCAGTGAGAATTTACAAAGAAACTATGGCTACACCTTC	CASSENLQRNYGYTF
-	-	TRBJ2-2	TRBV5-4	TGTGCCAGCAGCTTAGATTCAGGGGTAGCCGGGGAGCTGTTTTTT	CASSLDSGVAGELFF
-	-	TRBJ1-1	TRBV5-1	TGCGCCAGCAGCTTGGACCGGGGTAACACTGAAGCTTTCTTT	CASSLDRGNTEAFF
TRBD1	-	TRBJ1-6	TRBV7-3	TGTGCCAGCAGCCTGGACAGGGTTAATTCACCCCTCCACTTT	CASSLDRVNSPLHF
-	-	TRBJ1-3	TRBV15	TGTGCCACCAGCAGAGATTACAGGGAGGGAAACACCATATATTTT	CATSRDYREGNTIYF
-	-	TRBJ2-7	TRBV18	TGTGCCAGCTCACCACGAGGACAGAGCTCCTACGAGCAGTACTTC	CASSPRGQSSYEQYF
TRBD1	-	TRBJ1-6	TRBV7-2	TGTGCCAGCAGCTCCACCGGGACAGAGATTAATTCACCCCTCCACTTT	CASSSTGTEINSPLHF
-	-	TRBJ2-1	TRBV2	TGTGCCAGCAGTGGGTCACGGTCCCTAGTCCGGGGTGAGCAGTTCTTC	CASSGSRSLVRGEQFF
TRBD1	-	TRBJ1-4	TRBV5-1	TGCGCCAGCAGCTTGGACCCGGGACAGGTACTGTTTTTT	CASSLDPGQVLFF
-	-	TRBJ2-3	TRBV6-2/TRBV6-3	TGTGCCAGCAGTTACCTCGGTCCTAGCACAGATACGCAGTATTTT	CASSYLGPSTDTQYF
TRBD1	-	TRBJ1-1	TRBV6-5	TGTGCCAGCAACGCAGGGGGCAAGAACACTGAAGCTTTCTTT	CASNAGGKNTEAFF
-	-	TRBJ2-3	TRBV11-2	TGTGCCAGCAGCTTAGCTGGGCCAGATACGCAGTATTTT	CASSLAGPDTQYF
TRBD1	-	TRBJ2-7	TRBV28	TGTGCCAGCAACCTAGACAGGGCCTCGTACGAGCAGTACTTC	CASNLDRASYEQYF